This TCR beta chain was sequenced for a study of T cell changes during pregnancy in multiple sclerosis. From germline, CDR1 is SGHAT and CDR2 FQNNGV. The CDR3 covers 17 residues. V dropped 5 bases and J dropped 3; count of bases not matched to a gene: 8. Clones were read by immunoSEQ multiplex PCR, and TCRdb kept only the in-frame ones, dropping some. Of about 92,000 clones listed, over 85% were seen once; the top ten hold about 3.9%. Specimen: peripheral blood, collected in the first trimester of pregnancy. This receptor was identified in a female donor with multiple sclerosis, enrolled in a pregnancy study. The chain has TRBV11-2 and TRBJ2-6, with TRBD1 matching 9 bases. CDR3 sequence: CASSPQQGAGGANVLTF. In nucleotides, the CDR3 is TGTGCCAGCAGCCCGCAACAGGGGGCGGGTGGGGCCAACGTCCTGACTTTC.